This TCR beta chain was recorded in a study of blood T cell repertoires in COVID-19. The overall study: COVID-19 samples, acute and convalescent, were from the United States, Italy and Spain. Sources were T cells, B-cell-depleted T cells, or PBMCs; the material itself was cDNA or gDNA.

Measured with immunoSEQ multiplex PCR; TCRdb has only the in-frame clones, and not every one. The sample shows approximately 170,000 clones, about 89% of them seen only once. The receptor comes from a man in his 70s with acute or convalescent COVID-19. The sequencing sample was made of peripheral blood.

Written as DNA, the CDR3 is TGTGCCAGCTCGACAGGACGAAACTCACCCCTCCACTTT. It encodes CASSTGRNSPLHF. The chain joins TRBV6-5 to TRBJ1-6; maybe TRBD1 (6 bases). The germline V gene has CDR1 MNHEY and CDR2 SVGAGI. Trimming stripped 8 bases from V and 10 bases from J, with 15 bases between. The CDR3 covers 13 residues.